The 18 T cell receptor beta chains given below trace back to one sample, sequenced in a study of cytomegalovirus exposure and HLA in healthy donors. Researchers ran the PCR with 60 Vbeta and 13 Jbeta primers. Using immunoSEQ multiplex PCR, the repertoire was profiled, and TCRdb retains in-frame clones only, with some absent. The sample holds 170,000 or so clones, 77% seen once. Sequencing was done on a sample of PBMCs. The receptor set was obtained from a woman aged 25-40 years in good health and CMV-seronegative.

The chain employs TRBV2 and TRBJ2-5, with D perhaps matching TRBD2 (6 bases). Germline V gene data show CDR1 as SNHLY and CDR2 as FYNNEI. V gave up 2 bases and J gave up 1 base, with 11 bases separating them. The CDR3 covers 15 residues. In DNA form, the CDR3 reads TGTGCCAGCAGTGAACTCGCAGCGGGCCAAGAGACCCAGTACTTC. Residues: CASSELAAGQETQYF.

Only a few counts were recorded for this clone. The chain recombines TRBV5-4 with TRBJ2-7; 7 bases align to TRBD1. With 0 bases clipped from V and 2 bases from J, the junction kept 5 bases outside the gene matches. There are 15 residues in the CDR3. CDR1 is SGHNT and CDR2 is YYREEE in the germline V gene (reference sequence). CDR3: CASSLAGTAAYEQYF. Written as DNA, the CDR3 is TGTGCCAGCAGCTTGGCGGGGACAGCGGCCTACGAGCAGTACTTC.

This clone was seen a handful of times. The rearrangement joins TRBV14 to TRBJ1-2, with 7 bases matching TRBD1. V lost 2 bases to trimming and J lost 8 bases; unmatched junction nucleotides: 11. The CDR3 consists of 15 residues. CDR1 SGHDN and CDR2 FVKESK come from the germline V gene. In DNA form, the CDR3 reads TGTGCCAGCAGCCAACCGGGACAGCCGTTCATCGGCTACACCTTC. It translates to CASSQPGQPFIGYTF. Complete variable domain (other parts from reference TRBV14 and TRBJ1-2): EAGVTQFPSHSVIEKGQTVTLRCDPISGHDNLYWYRRVMGKEIKFLLHFVKESKQDESGMPNNRFLAERTGGTYSTLKVQPAELEDSGVYFCASSQPGQPFIGYTFGSGTRLTVV.

The chain has TRBV4-3 and TRBJ2-2; 14 bases match TRBD2. V shed 2 bases, J shed 5 bases, and the junction held 16 bases outside the gene matches. Per germline, CDR1 LGHNA and CDR2 YSLEER. There are 21 residues in the CDR3. CDR3 in DNA: TGCGCCAGCAGCCAATCCTCGGGACTAGCGGGAGTAATTTCGGGGACCGGGGAGCTGTTTTTT. Encoded protein: CASSQSSGLAGVISGTGELFF.

DNA of the CDR3: TGTGCCAGTAGTATGGGGAGCGGGGGGACCCTCCTCGGCGAGCAGTACTTC. Translating it yields CASSMGSGGTLLGEQYF. The V call is TRBV19, the J call TRBJ2-7; TRBD2 agrees at 9 bases. CDR1 and CDR2 from the germline V gene are LNHDA and SQIVND (reference sequence). The CDR3 loop spans 17 amino acids. V trimming: 3 bases; J trimming: 6 bases; junction bases outside the gene matches: 15.

This clone showed up just a few times. This chain connects TRBV5-6 to TRBJ1-1; TRBD1 matches 7 bases. This CDR3 is 16 amino acids long. V lost 4 bases, J lost 0 bases, and 9 bases stayed unmatched. CDR1 and CDR2 from the germline V gene are SGHDT and YYEEEE. CDR3: CASSPGTEIMNTEAFF. CDR3 sequence (DNA): TGTGCCAGCAGCCCGGGGACAGAGATTATGAACACTGAAGCTTTCTTT.

The chain carries TRBV7-3 and TRBJ1-1, with TRBD1 matching 9 bases. Germline assignment: CDR1 SGHTA and CDR2 FQGTGA. With 5 bases clipped from V and 0 bases from J, the junction kept 4 bases outside the gene matches. This CDR3 is 15 amino acids long. This chain's CDR3 is CASSPGTGMNTEAFF. The CDR3 DNA sequence: TGTGCCAGCAGCCCTGGGACAGGGATGAACACTGAAGCTTTCTTT.

This clone was seen a handful of times. V and J are TRBV4-2 and TRBJ1-4; 9 nucleotides agree with TRBD1. The CDR3 consists of 14 residues. CDR1 and CDR2 (germline): LGHNA, YNFKEQ. V dropped 4 bases and J dropped 8; count of bases not matched to a gene: 5. The CDR3 region is CASSPGTGNEKLFF. The CDR3 coding sequence is TGTGCCAGCAGCCCGGGGACAGGGAACGAAAAACTGTTTTTT.

The genes are TRBV10-3 and TRBJ2-7, with 8 positions matching TRBD1. This CDR3 region has 14 residues. Unmatched junction bases numbered 6, after V lost 5 bases and J lost 3 bases. Germline V lookup: CDR1 ENHRY, CDR2 SYGVKD. This CDR3 reads CAISPDRVNYEQYF. The DNA of the CDR3 is TGTGCCATCAGTCCGGACAGGGTTAACTACGAGCAGTACTTC.

This chain connects TRBV15 to TRBJ2-7, with 7 positions matching TRBD2. V was pared by 0 bases and J by 12 bases, with 8 bases of the junction left unmatched. Per germline, CDR1 LNHNV and CDR2 YYDKDF (reference sequence). This CDR3 is 13 amino acids long. The CDR3 sequence is CATSRDLTGGTYF. CDR3 bases: TGTGCCACCAGCAGAGATTTAACGGGAGGCACGTACTTC.

The sample holds a few counts of this clone. This chain connects TRBV9 to TRBJ2-5; D not certain. The CDR3 totals 15 residues. The germline V and J ends were trimmed by 3 bases and 0 bases, with 12 bases remaining between them. Per the germline V gene, CDR1 is SGDLS and CDR2 is YYNGEE. In DNA, the CDR3 is TGTGCCAGCAGCGCAAGCGATCGCGACCAAGAGACCCAGTACTTC. It codes for CASSASDRDQETQYF.

This chain joins TRBV5-1 and TRBJ2-1; 10 nucleotides match TRBD1. The CDR3 is 16 residues long. The junction had 9 bases not matched to a gene; V was cut back by 4 bases and J by 5 bases. CDR1 is SGHRS, CDR2 YFSETQ, per germline. The DNA of the CDR3 is TGCGCCAGCAGCCCGCTCCGGGACAGGGGTGACAATGAGCAGTTCTTC. The encoded protein is CASSPLRDRGDNEQFF.

The chain has TRBV28 and TRBJ2-7, with TRBD2 matching 7 bases. Germline trimming cut 7 bases from V and 2 bases from J; bases unmatched to any gene: 8. The CDR3 length is 14 residues. CDR1 MDHEN and CDR2 SYDVKM come from the germline V gene. CDR3 DNA: TGTGCCAGCACCCGGCGGGCGGGAGCCTACGAGCAGTACTTC. Translating it yields CASTRRAGAYEQYF.

This clone has more than one count but fewer than ten. V usage is TRBV28 and J usage is TRBJ1-1; D not resolved. This CDR3 contains 12 residues. The V end lost 3 bases, the J end lost 6 bases, and 8 bases lay between the germline ends. The V gene's germline CDR1 is MDHEN and CDR2 SYDVKM. The CDR3 sequence is CASSLGVSEAFF. CDR3 in DNA: TGTGCCAGCAGTTTGGGCGTCTCTGAAGCTTTCTTT.

This chain connects TRBV19 to TRBJ2-7; TRBD1 matches 9 bases. Germline CDR1 LNHDA, CDR2 SQIVND (reference sequence). The CDR3 length is 14 residues. V was pared by 9 bases and J by 5 bases, with 11 bases of the junction left unmatched. CDR3: CASSTGQGIHEQYF. For the CDR3, the DNA is TGTGCCAGCTCAACCGGACAGGGGATCCACGAGCAGTACTTC.

This clone was seen a few times. The rearrangement joins TRBV9 to TRBJ2-7; TRBD1 is a possible D gene (6 bases). The V end was cut by 0 bases, the J end by 3 bases, with 13 bases between. This CDR3 contains 15 residues. Germline V gene sequence: CDR1 SGDLS, CDR2 YYNGEE. The CDR3 nucleotides read TGTGCCAGCAGCGTAGGGTGGGACACCTTCTACGAGCAGTACTTC. It translates to CASSVGWDTFYEQYF.

The rearrangement links TRBV28 to TRBJ1-3, with D hard to call. The CDR3 is 14 residues long. The germline V and J ends were trimmed by 8 bases and 0 bases, with 11 bases remaining between them. Germline V gives CDR1 MDHEN, CDR2 SYDVKM. The CDR3: CASAPLSSGNTIYF. The CDR3 DNA reads TGTGCCAGCGCACCCCTTAGCTCTGGAAACACCATATATTTT. The complete variable domain, with remaining parts taken from reference TRBV28 and TRBJ1-3, reads DVKVTQSSRYLVKRTGEKVFLECVQDMDHENMFWYRQDPGLGLRLIYFSYDVKMKEKGDIPEGYSVSREKKERFSLILESASTNQTSMYLCASAPLSSGNTIYFGEGSWLTVV.

This sequence joins TRBV28 and TRBJ1-5; 8 nucleotides match TRBD1. The germline V gene has CDR1 MDHEN and CDR2 SYDVKM. This CDR3 region has 17 residues. Trimming took 3 bases from V and 4 from J; bases not matched to a gene: 11. CDR3 DNA: TGTGCCAGCAGTTTGGTGCGGTTACAGGGGGGTAATCAGCCCCAGCATTTT. It encodes CASSLVRLQGGNQPQHF.